In this sample, the clone carrying this TCR beta chain turned up once. Trimming took off 0 bases at V and 7 bases at J, with 13 bases between the two ends. The CDR3 consists of 16 residues. Per germline, CDR1 LGHNA and CDR2 YNFKEQ. Clones were read by immunoSEQ multiplex PCR, and TCRdb kept only the in-frame ones, dropping some. Altogether 85,000 to 120,000 clones are present, 60% to 85% being singletons, with the ten largest covering approximately 6.2%. The data belong to a study of blood T cell repertoires in COVID-19. The clonotype comes from a man aged 80 or over with COVID-19, enrolled during active disease. The sample consisted of peripheral blood. This chain connects TRBV4-2 to TRBJ1-6; no clear D. The CDR3, as DNA: TGTGCCAGCAGCCAAGAGGCCGCCACCTGGAATTCACCCCTCCACTTT. It encodes CASSQEAATWNSPLHF.